Below, 19 T cell receptor beta chains from the same sample are listed, as sequenced in a study of blood T cell repertoires in COVID-19. The assay was immunoSEQ multiplex PCR, and TCRdb's table has in-frame clones only and misses some. The repertoire includes around 300,000 clones, 88% of them detected once, and roughly 4% sits in the top ten. Sequencing was carried out using peripheral blood. The source of these receptors is a woman in her forties or fifties with active or convalescent COVID-19.

The V and J genes are TRBV5-1 and TRBJ1-4; a possible D gene is TRBD1 (5 bases). CDR3 length equals 17 residues. V dropped 3 bases and J dropped 1 base, with 16 bases sitting between them. Germline loops: CDR1 SGHRS, CDR2 YFSETQ. The CDR3 reads CASSYLGGLITNEKLFF. The CDR3 DNA reads TGCGCCAGCAGCTACTTGGGGGGACTAATAACTAATGAAAAACTGTTTTTT. The variable domain in full, completed from reference TRBV5-1 and TRBJ1-4, reads KAGVTQTPRYLIKTRGQQVTLSCSPISGHRSVSWYQQTPGQGLQFLFEYFSETQRNKGNFPGRFSGRQFSNSRSEMNVSTLELGDSALYLCASSYLGGLITNEKLFFGSGTQLSVL.

The CDR3 DNA reads as TGTGCCAGCTCACCAAGCGACAGAAGTTACTTC. Translated: CASSPSDRSYF. V is TRBV18 and J is TRBJ2-4, with a possible D match to TRBD1 (5 bases). Germline CDR1 reads KGHSH; CDR2 reads LQKENI. Trimming shortened V by 2 bases and J by 16 bases, and 12 bases separated the two germline ends. The CDR3 spans 11 residues.

The gene calls are TRBV5-1 and TRBJ2-7; D is ambiguous. Germline values: CDR1 SGHRS, CDR2 YFSETQ. Trimming pared 0 bases from V and 2 bases from J, leaving 18 bases between. The length of the CDR3 is 17 residues. The CDR3: CASSLALDSRAPYEQYF. The CDR3 DNA reads TGCGCCAGCAGCTTGGCCTTGGATAGCCGAGCACCCTACGAGCAGTACTTC.

In its sample, this clone was seen once. The chain couples TRBV30 to TRBJ2-7, with TRBD1 identical over 8 bases. Germline V gives CDR1 GTSNPN, CDR2 SVGIG (reference sequence). The CDR3 consists of 11 residues. The trim removed 7 bases at V and 6 bases at J, leaving 5 bases unmatched. The CDR3 DNA is TGTGCCTTGGACAGGGTTGGCGAGCAGTACTTC. Encoded protein: CALDRVGEQYF.

This sequence joins TRBV6-5 and TRBJ2-7, with a possible D match to TRBD1 (6 bases). This CDR3 has 15 amino acids. Germline V gene data show CDR1 as MNHEY and CDR2 as SVGAGI. V lost 2 bases to trimming and J lost 2 bases, with 13 bases between them. The CDR3 region is CASSYGAGQTYEQYF. The CDR3 DNA reads as TGTGCCAGCAGTTACGGGGCTGGACAGACCTACGAGCAGTACTTC.

The CDR3 reads CAWSARQGARSPLHF. As DNA, the CDR3 is TGTGCCTGGAGTGCGCGACAGGGGGCGCGGTCACCCCTCCACTTT. This chain connects TRBV30 to TRBJ1-6; 10 bases map to TRBD1. The CDR3 sequence is 15 residues long. J was trimmed by 10 bases and V by 1 base; bases with no gene match: 7. Per germline, CDR1 GTSNPN and CDR2 SVGIG (reference sequence). The entire variable domain, with the rest obtained from reference TRBV30 and TRBJ1-6, is as follows: SQTIHQWPATLVQPVGSPLSLECTVEGTSNPNLYWYRQAAGRGLQLLFYSVGIGQISSEVPQNLSASRPQDRQFILSSKKLLLSDSGFYLCAWSARQGARSPLHFGNGTRLTVT.

V usage is TRBV7-2 and J usage is TRBJ1-4, with 9 bases fitting TRBD1. This CDR3 contains 17 residues. The germline gives CDR1 SGHTA, CDR2 FQGNSA. V shed 1 base, J shed 5 bases, and the junction held 8 bases outside the gene matches. The CDR3 DNA follows: TGTGCCAGCAGCTTAGTGCCGGGGACAGGGACAAATGAAAAACTGTTTTTT. It codes for CASSLVPGTGTNEKLFF.

This chain links TRBV30 with TRBJ2-2; D call uncertain. Trimming cost V 0 bases and J 6 bases, with 2 bases left between them. CDR3 size: 11 residues. Germline V gene sequence: CDR1 GTSNPN, CDR2 SVGIG (reference sequence). In nucleotides, the CDR3 is TGTGCCTGGAGTGTCGCCGGGGAGCTGTTTTTT. It specifies CAWSVAGELFF.

V and J are TRBV6-2 or TRBV6-3 and TRBJ2-3, with 7 positions matching TRBD1. The trim removed 2 bases at V and 4 bases at J, leaving 12 bases unmatched. The CDR3 loop spans 17 amino acids. Per germline, CDR1 MNHEY and CDR2 SVGEGT. The CDR3 protein is CASSYLSQGLGSDTQYF. The CDR3 region has the DNA TGTGCCAGCAGTTACCTATCACAGGGGCTAGGCTCAGATACGCAGTATTTT.

The chain employs TRBV9 and TRBJ2-3; TRBD2 matches 13 bases. Germline loops: CDR1 SGDLS, CDR2 YYNGEE. The length of the CDR3 is 16 residues. With 3 bases clipped from V and 7 bases from J, the junction kept 8 bases outside the gene matches. The CDR3 loop reads CASSAELAGGPHTQYF. In nucleotides, the CDR3 is TGTGCCAGCAGCGCGGAACTAGCGGGGGGGCCACATACGCAGTATTTT.

The rearrangement joins TRBV27 to TRBJ1-1; D gene uncertain. Germline assignment: CDR1 MNHEY and CDR2 SMNVEV (reference sequence). The V end was cut by 0 bases, the J end by 4 bases, with 6 bases between. There are 13 residues in the CDR3. In nucleotides, the CDR3 is TGTGCCAGCAGTTTATCCAGATCCACTGAAGCTTTCTTT. Its translation: CASSLSRSTEAFF.

This chain links TRBV15 with TRBJ2-3; 11 bases align to TRBD1. This CDR3 is 15 amino acids long. The V gene end was trimmed by 6 bases and the J gene end by 2 bases; junction bases not matched to a gene: 4. CDR1 is LNHNV and CDR2 is YYDKDF in the germline V gene (reference sequence). CDR3 sequence: CATRRDRGYTDTQYF. CDR3 sequence (DNA): TGTGCCACCAGAAGGGACAGGGGGTACACAGATACGCAGTATTTT.

This sequence joins TRBV9 and TRBJ2-1; TRBD1 agrees at 8 bases. V trimming: 4 bases; J trimming: 6 bases; junction bases outside the gene matches: 9. This CDR3 has 15 amino acids. Germline-derived CDR1 and CDR2 are SGDLS and YYNGEE. CDR3 sequence: CASSLDRAGINEQFF. In nucleotides, the CDR3 is TGTGCCAGCAGCCTGGACAGGGCGGGGATCAATGAGCAGTTCTTC.

The chain recombines TRBV5-3 with TRBJ1-2; 10 bases are shared with TRBD1. TRBV5-3 is classed as an ORF, of uncertain function. The CDR3 runs 14 residues. Trimming cost V 4 bases and J 2 bases; bases outside gene matches: 2. CDR3 protein: CARSPGQGNYGYTF. CDR3 nucleotides: TGTGCCAGAAGCCCGGGACAGGGGAACTATGGCTACACCTTC.

The table lists this clone with a count of one. The rearrangement uses TRBV3-1 (or the pseudogene TRBV3-2) and TRBJ2-7; 8 bases align to TRBD1. Germline lookup yields CDR1 LGHDT and CDR2 YNNKEL (reference sequence). The CDR3 sequence is 13 residues long. J was trimmed by 7 bases and V by 1 base; bases with no gene match: 3. The CDR3 DNA sequence: TGTGCCAGCAGCCAAGGGACAGGGAGAGAGCAGTACTTC. This encodes CASSQGTGREQYF.

This chain links TRBV15 with TRBJ2-7; D is ambiguous. From germline, CDR1 is LNHNV and CDR2 YYDKDF (reference sequence). V was cut by 2 bases and J by 1 base, with 12 bases left in between. This CDR3 is built from 15 residues. CDR3 DNA: TGTGCCACCAGCAGACTCCAGACTGATTCCTACGAGCAGTACTTC. This translates into CATSRLQTDSYEQYF.

The chain is built from TRBV5-5 and TRBJ2-7, with a possible D match to TRBD1 (6 bases). CDR1 and CDR2 (germline): SGHKS, YYEKEE (reference sequence). The CDR3 spans 14 residues. The V and J ends lost 3 bases and 2 bases respectively, with 12 bases between them. CDR3 in amino acids: CASSWGQETYEQYF. CDR3 DNA: TGTGCCAGCAGCTGGGGGCAGGAAACCTACGAGCAGTACTTC.

V is TRBV7-8 and J is TRBJ2-7, with 12 bases lining up with TRBD2. This CDR3 comprises 21 residues. V shed 3 bases, J shed 2 bases, and the junction held 20 bases outside the gene matches. The germline V gene has CDR1 SGHVS and CDR2 FQNEAQ. In nucleotides, the CDR3 is TGTGCCAGCAGCTTTGAACTAGCGGGGGGAGAAATCGCGAGGGAGACCTACGAGCAGTACTTC. Translating it yields CASSFELAGGEIARETYEQYF.

This sequence joins TRBV21-1 and TRBJ2-7; the D call in the table, TRBD2, was not verified against the DNA. TRBV21-1 constitutes a pseudogene. This CDR3 has 16 amino acids. The CDR3 sequence: CASSKALRGLLYEQYF. CDR3 in DNA: TGTGCCAGCAGCAAAGCGTTGCGGGGGCTTCTCTACGAGCAGTACTTC.